The entry below describes one T cell receptor beta chain. What it binds is not known. At the DNA level, this CDR3 is encoded by other sequences in the same sample as well. A multiplex PCR was run with 60 Vbeta primers and 13 Jbeta primers. TCRdb keeps only in-frame clones here, not all; method: immunoSEQ multiplex PCR. The data show roughly 240,000 clones, with approximately 85% seen just once and approximately 0.24% held by the top ten. This record comes from a study of cytomegalovirus exposure and HLA in healthy donors. Study-level results: A missense DCLRE1C variant was associated with V- and J-gene trimming of TCR beta chains in a later analysis, and an independent cohort replicated the association. A likely sequencing artifact accounted for one observed cluster of highly shared sequence variants.

The receptor's source is a girl aged 2-15 years in good health and CMV-seronegative. The sample taken for sequencing was PBMCs.

CDR3 sequence: CASSLGTGGNQPQHF. The CDR3 DNA reads as TGTGCCAGCAGTTTGGGGACAGGGGGCAATCAGCCCCAGCATTTT. This rearrangement joins TRBV27 to TRBJ1-5; 10 nucleotides agree with TRBD1. Looked up from germline, CDR1 is MNHEY and CDR2 is SMNVEV (reference sequence). The CDR3 sequence is 15 residues long. The ends lost 3 bases at V and 2 bases at J; junction bases unmatched: 1.